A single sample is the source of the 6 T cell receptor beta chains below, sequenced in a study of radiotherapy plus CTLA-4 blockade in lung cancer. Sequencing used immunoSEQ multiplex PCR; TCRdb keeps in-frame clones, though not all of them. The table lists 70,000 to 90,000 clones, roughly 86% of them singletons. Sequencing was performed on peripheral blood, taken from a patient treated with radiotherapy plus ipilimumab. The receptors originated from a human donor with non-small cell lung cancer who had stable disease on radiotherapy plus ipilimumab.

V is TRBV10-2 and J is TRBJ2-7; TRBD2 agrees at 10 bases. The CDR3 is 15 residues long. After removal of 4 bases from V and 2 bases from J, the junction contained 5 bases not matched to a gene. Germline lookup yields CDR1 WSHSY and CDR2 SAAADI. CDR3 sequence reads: CASSGGTSGTYEQYF. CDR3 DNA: TGCGCCAGCAGTGGAGGTACTAGCGGGACCTACGAGCAGTACTTC.

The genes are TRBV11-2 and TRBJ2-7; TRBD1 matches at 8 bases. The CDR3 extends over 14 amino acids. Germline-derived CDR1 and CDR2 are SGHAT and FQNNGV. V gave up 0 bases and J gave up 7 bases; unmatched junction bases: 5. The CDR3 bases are TGTGCCAGCAGCTTAGAACAGGGGGTAGGAGAGCAGTACTTC. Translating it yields CASSLEQGVGEQYF.

The CDR3 reads CASSLTGDWYFYEQYF. The CDR3 DNA follows: TGTGCCAGCAGTTTGACCGGGGACTGGTATTTCTACGAGCAGTACTTC. This rearrangement joins TRBV27 to TRBJ2-7, with a weak D call TRBD2 (6 bases). The CDR3 contains 16 residues. Trimming took 3 bases from V and 3 from J, leaving 18 bases between them. Germline CDR1 MNHEY, CDR2 SMNVEV (reference sequence).

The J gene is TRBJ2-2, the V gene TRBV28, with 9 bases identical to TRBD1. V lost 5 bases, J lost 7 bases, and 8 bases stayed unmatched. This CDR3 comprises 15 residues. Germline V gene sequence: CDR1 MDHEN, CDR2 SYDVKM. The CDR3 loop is CASSPDRGGGGELFF. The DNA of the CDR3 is TGTGCCAGCAGTCCGGACAGGGGAGGTGGCGGGGAGCTGTTTTTT.

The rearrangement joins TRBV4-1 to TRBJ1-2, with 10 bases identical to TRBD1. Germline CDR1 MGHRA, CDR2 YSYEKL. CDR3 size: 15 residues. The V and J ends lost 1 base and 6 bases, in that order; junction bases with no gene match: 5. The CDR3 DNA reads TGCGCCAGCAGCCAAGCCGGGACAGGGGTTGATGGCTACACCTTC. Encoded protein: CASSQAGTGVDGYTF.

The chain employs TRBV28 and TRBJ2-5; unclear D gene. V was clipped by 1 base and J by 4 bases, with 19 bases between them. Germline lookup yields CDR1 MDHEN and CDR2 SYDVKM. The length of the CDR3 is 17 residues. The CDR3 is CASSLSPRPALGETQYF. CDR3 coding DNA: TGTGCCAGCAGTTTATCCCCTCGGCCTGCTCTCGGAGAGACCCAGTACTTC.